The rows below give T cell receptor beta chains drawn from one sample of a study of patients and donors after allogeneic stem cell transplantation. Via MiXCR, TCRdb re-called the RT-PCR reads, giving one row per CDR3 protein. Of 920,000 or so distinct CDR3 sequences listed, 18% were seen once; the top ten hold around 6%. The sequenced sample consisted of blood, either unsorted or a sorted T cell fraction (not recorded which). The receptor source for this set is a human donor who was either an allogeneic HSCT recipient or a stem cell or donor lymphocyte infusion donor (not recorded which). It is not recorded whose cells these are; they may come from a transplant donor. CDR3s leave out the opening cysteine and the closing phenylalanine or tryptophan.

V gene	J gene	CDR3 protein
TRBV29-1	TRBJ1-5	SVQGDSNQPQH
TRBV3-1	TRBJ2-3	ASSPRTSGTHTQY
TRBV9	TRBJ1-1	ASSPGGGQGVEAF
TRBV10-2	TRBJ2-2	ASSEGGPAGELF
TRBV6-1	TRBJ2-7	ASRRGGTDLGEQY
TRBV6-5	TRBJ1-1	ASSSIQGRASMNTEAF
TRBV7-2	TRBJ2-3	ASSLNFRGSTDTQY
TRBV10-3	TRBJ1-2	AIRPGQGPSGYT
TRBV9	TRBJ2-7	ASSVGGYYEQY
TRBV11-2	TRBJ2-3	ASSDGLGLTQY
TRBV7-2	TRBJ2-3	ASSSLTGVDTDTQY
TRBV29-1	TRBJ2-3	SVELRQGIADTQY
TRBV5-1	TRBJ2-2	ATRSGSGELF
TRBV10-3	TRBJ2-1	AISESRDSRLNEQF
TRBV18	TRBJ1-1	ASSPNRGNTEAF
TRBV7-6	TRBJ1-1	ASSLVQGTYTEAF
TRBV7-9	TRBJ1-1	ASSRDGGYAEAF
TRBV12-5	TRBJ1-6	ASSLGVSDSPLH
TRBV7-2	TRBJ1-2	ASSLAAGNYGYT
TRBV29-1	TRBJ2-2	SVETDTGELF
TRBV5-6	TRBJ2-7	ASSLGDKSYEQY
TRBV7-3	TRBJ1-1	ASREDENTEAF
TRBV5-1	TRBJ2-1	ASSPEGGVLYNEQF
TRBV5-4	TRBJ2-1	ASSSLTSGRFNEQF
TRBV27	TRBJ1-2	ASSGMKGNYGYT